This record covers a single T cell receptor beta chain. What it binds is unknown. The sample is drawn from a study of OX40 agonist ivuxolimab in advanced cancers. Across the whole study: In this cohort, patients received ivuxolimab, an agonistic anti-OX40 (CD134) antibody.

Repertoires were generated with immunoSEQ multiplex PCR, while TCRdb's copy carries only in-frame clones and drops some. The table lists about 60,000 clones, 90% to 95% of them singletons. Patients who had autoimmune disease history or got systemic immunosuppression were left out. The junction had 9 bases not matched to a gene; V was cut back by 5 bases and J by 6 bases. Germline-derived CDR1 and CDR2 are MDHEN and SYDVKM. This CDR3 is 17 amino acids long. Study-level results: Partial responders treated at 0.1-3.0 mg/kg exhibited clonal expansion among the lowest measured. The study observed clonal expansion of CD4+ and CD8+ blood T cells by week 6 at 0.1 to 3.0 mg/kg.

Specimen: CD4+ or CD8+ T cells sorted from blood, collected in a trial of the OX40 agonist ivuxolimab. The chain recombines TRBV28 with TRBJ2-1; 14 bases match TRBD2. The TCR originated in an adult with an advanced solid tumor such as melanoma, head and neck, liver or kidney cancer. CDR3 bases: TGTGCCAGCAGTACCCTGGGACTAGCGGGAGATGGCAATGAGCAGTTCTTC. Translation gives CASSTLGLAGDGNEQFF.